This T cell receptor (beta chain) was found in a study of vaccination and CD4 T cells after COVID-19. At the level of the study: Post-vaccine sample collection happened at a median of 72 days after dose two, ranging 14 to 241. Cells were stimulated with overlapping spike peptides from SARS-CoV-2, HCoV-NL63, HCoV-OC43 and HCoV-229E.

The V gene's germline CDR1 is GTSNPN and CDR2 SVGIG (reference sequence). The CDR3 is 16 residues long. The V end was cut by 2 bases, the J end by 1 base, with 18 bases between. The Oncomine TCR Beta short-read assay was applied to DNA of cultured CD4+ T cells. MiXCR was run by TCRdb on the PCR reads, yielding one entry per CDR3 protein. The data contain 15,000 or so distinct CDR3 sequences, 48% of them singletons. Treatment indicated: roughly nine-day PBMC culture with coronavirus spike peptide pools or control peptides (ViraFEST assay). Using peptide pools, antigen-specific T cells were expanded in ViraFEST before TCRs were sequenced. For this clonotype: Its antigen is still unknown.

The genes are TRBV30 and TRBJ2-7, with D maybe TRBD2 (5 bases). This material consisted of CD4+ T cells from blood, cultured in vitro, taken before SARS-CoV-2 vaccination. The TCR sequence derives from a human donor who had recovered from COVID-19. CDR3 sequence reads: CAWSSPRHPGSYEQYF. The CDR3 nucleotides read TGTGCCTGGAGTTCCCCTCGGCACCCGGGATCCTACGAGCAGTACTTC.